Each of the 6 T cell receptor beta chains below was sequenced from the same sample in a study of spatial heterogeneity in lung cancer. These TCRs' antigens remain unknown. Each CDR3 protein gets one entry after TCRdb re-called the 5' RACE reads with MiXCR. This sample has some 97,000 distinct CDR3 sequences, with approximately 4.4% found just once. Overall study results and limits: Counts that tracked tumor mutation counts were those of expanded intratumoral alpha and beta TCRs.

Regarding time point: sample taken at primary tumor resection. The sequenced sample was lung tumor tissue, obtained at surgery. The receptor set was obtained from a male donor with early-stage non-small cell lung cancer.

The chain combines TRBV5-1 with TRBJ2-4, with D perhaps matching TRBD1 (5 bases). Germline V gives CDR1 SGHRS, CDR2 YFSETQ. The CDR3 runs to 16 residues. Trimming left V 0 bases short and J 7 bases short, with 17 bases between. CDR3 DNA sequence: TGCGCCAGCAGCTTGGAGGGGCCTCCTGTCGCGAACATTCAGTACTTC. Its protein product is CASSLEGPPVANIQYF.

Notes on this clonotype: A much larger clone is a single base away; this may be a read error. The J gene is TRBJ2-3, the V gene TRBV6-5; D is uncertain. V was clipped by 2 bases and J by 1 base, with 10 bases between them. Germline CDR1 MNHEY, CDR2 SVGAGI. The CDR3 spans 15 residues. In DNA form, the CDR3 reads TGTGCCAGCAGTTACGAGGTTAGGGGCACAGATACGCAGTATTTT. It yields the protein CASSYEVRGTDTQYF.

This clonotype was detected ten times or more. Written as DNA, the CDR3 is TGCAGCGGGTCTAGCGGGGCCGCTAGCACAGATACGCAGTATTTT. This translates into CSGSSGAASTDTQYF. This chain uses TRBV29-1 with TRBJ2-3; 9 nucleotides match TRBD2. This CDR3 comprises 15 residues. Germline lookup yields CDR1 SQVTM and CDR2 ANQGSEA. V dropped 7 bases and J dropped 0; count of bases not matched to a gene: 8.

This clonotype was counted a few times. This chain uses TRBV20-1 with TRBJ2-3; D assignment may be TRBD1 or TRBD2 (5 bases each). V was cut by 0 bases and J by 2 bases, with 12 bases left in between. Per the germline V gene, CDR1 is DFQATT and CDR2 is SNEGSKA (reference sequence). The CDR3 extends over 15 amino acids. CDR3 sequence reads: CSAREDNRDTDTQYF. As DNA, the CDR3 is TGCAGTGCTAGAGAGGACAACCGGGACACAGATACGCAGTATTTT.

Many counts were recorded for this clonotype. The CDR3 region has the DNA TGTGCCTGGAGGGACCAGCGAAGACACGACACCGGGGAGCTGTTTTTT. Amino acids: CAWRDQRRHDTGELFF. The rearrangement uses TRBV30 and TRBJ2-2; no definite D call. Trimming shortened V by 3 bases and J by 3 bases, and 17 bases separated the two germline ends. Germline V gives CDR1 GTSNPN, CDR2 SVGIG (reference sequence). There are 16 residues in the CDR3.

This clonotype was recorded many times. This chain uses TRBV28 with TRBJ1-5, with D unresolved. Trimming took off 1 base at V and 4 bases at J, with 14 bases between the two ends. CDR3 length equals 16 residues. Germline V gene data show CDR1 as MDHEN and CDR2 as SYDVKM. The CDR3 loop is CASSLSHTLANQPQHF. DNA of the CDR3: TGTGCCAGCAGTTTATCACACACCTTAGCGAATCAGCCCCAGCATTTT.